A selection of T cell receptor beta chains follows, all from one sample in a study of T cell clusters in autoimmune cytopenias. TCRdb re-called the multiplex PCR reads; every CDR3 protein appears as one record, without DNA. This sample contains about 2,800 distinct CDR3 sequences. The material sequenced was peripheral blood. Receptors were obtained from a human donor with an autoimmune cytopenia or autoimmune hepatitis (not recorded which). Each CDR3 is given with its conserved first and last residue. Each record gives: clone size, V gene, J gene, CDR3 protein. Size tells how often a clone was seen (once, few, many) or the class of an expanded clone, and some rows leave it out.

>medium-sized|TRBV5-6|TRBJ1-3
CASSLSGRRLRGNTIYF
>medium-sized|TRBV6-2/TRBV6-3|TRBJ2-2
CASSQGLLTGELFF
>NA|TRBV10-3|TRBJ1-1
CAISEVGNTEAFF
>medium-sized|TRBV6-5|TRBJ1-2
CASMLIPGGGYTF
>medium-sized|TRBV19|TRBJ2-3
CASSTRLAGGPADTQYF
>medium-sized|TRBV19|TRBJ2-7
CASSIGANTYEQYF
>NA|TRBV7-2|TRBJ1-1
CASSLDRNTEAFF
>NA|TRBV12-3/TRBV12-4|TRBJ1-5
CASSVGTGGAGPNQPQHF
>medium-sized|TRBV6-6|TRBJ1-6
CASSDTGVTLHF
>medium-sized|TRBV6-2/TRBV6-3|TRBJ2-7
CASSAFSEQYF
>large|TRBV19|TRBJ2-2
CASSMGPDGELFF
>NA|TRBV14|TRBJ1-2
CASSSRGGGYTF
>NA|TRBV12-3/TRBV12-4|TRBJ2-2
CASLDRGSRGELFF
>NA|TRBV5-1|TRBJ2-1
CASSLRGATENEQFF
>NA|TRBV20-1|TRBJ1-5
CSATHREHRQPQHF
>NA|TRBV30|TRBJ1-2
CAFPGGQGAGYGYTF
>medium-sized|TRBV6-6|TRBJ2-1
CASRTASSYNEQFF
>medium-sized|TRBV5-5|TRBJ2-7
CASSHGVIGSYEQYF
>NA|TRBV6-5|TRBJ2-7
CASSQGYGDNSYEQYF